The 9 T cell receptor beta chains given below trace back to one sample, sequenced in a study of a mutant IDH1 vaccine in newly diagnosed glioma. The time point was: week 5, during vaccination. A 20-mer mutant IDH1 peptide at 300 ug was injected subcutaneously with topical imiquimod. Their recognized antigens are unknown. Method: immunoSEQ multiplex PCR; TCRdb's copy keeps in-frame clones and lacks some. In the table there are 50,000 or so clones, around 80% of which are singletons. Here the sequenced sample was PBMCs, taken from a glioma patient whose treatment included an IDH1 peptide vaccine. These receptors came from a woman aged 45-65 years with glioma.

The V gene is TRBV5-6, the J gene TRBJ2-2, with 7 bases matching TRBD2. This CDR3 contains 16 residues. Germline V gene sequence: CDR1 SGHDT, CDR2 YYEEEE. The V gene end was trimmed by 3 bases and the J gene end by 4 bases; junction bases not matched to a gene: 9. The CDR3 coding sequence is TGTGCCAGCAGCTACTGGGGAGGGGCCCGCACCGGGGAGCTGTTTTTT. Residues: CASSYWGGARTGELFF.

The chain joins TRBV7-2 to TRBJ1-1; no reliable D call. This CDR3 has 12 residues. Trimming pared 1 base from V and 4 bases from J, leaving 4 bases between. Germline V gene sequence: CDR1 SGHTA, CDR2 FQGNSA. The CDR3 protein is CASSLVLTEAFF. The CDR3 DNA reads TGTGCCAGCAGCTTAGTCCTCACTGAAGCTTTCTTT.

The chain uses TRBV28 and TRBJ2-6; no definite D call. This CDR3 comprises 14 residues. Germline loops: CDR1 MDHEN, CDR2 SYDVKM. Trimming pared 5 bases from V and 0 bases from J, leaving 5 bases between. The CDR3 is CASSPLSGANVLTF. CDR3 DNA: TGTGCCAGCAGTCCCCTCTCTGGGGCCAACGTCCTGACTTTC.

The CDR3 protein is CASSSGTGGGIVIAAFF. The CDR3 DNA sequence: TGTGCCAGCAGTTCGGGGACAGGGGGCGGCATTGTGATCGCGGCTTTCTTT. The chain couples TRBV28 to TRBJ1-1; 12 bases are a match to TRBD1. Losses at the gene ends were 4 bases for V and 11 bases for J; bases not matched to a gene: 17. The CDR3 sequence is 17 residues long. From germline, CDR1 is MDHEN and CDR2 SYDVKM.

In nucleotides, the CDR3 is TGCGCCAGCACCCCGACTAGCGGGGCTTTCACAGATACGCAGTATTTT. This codes for CASTPTSGAFTDTQYF. The J gene is TRBJ2-3, the V gene TRBV4-1; TRBD2 matches 11 bases. Trimming at V came to 7 bases and at J to 2 bases, leaving 8 bases not matched to a gene. Germline lookup yields CDR1 MGHRA and CDR2 YSYEKL. The CDR3 is 16 amino acids.

The chain couples TRBV7-3 to TRBJ2-1; TRBD1 matches 11 bases. Germline assignment: CDR1 SGHTA and CDR2 FQGTGA. V gave up 5 bases and J gave up 6 bases; unmatched junction bases: 3. The CDR3 spans 14 residues. CDR3 nucleotide sequence: TGTGCCAGCAGCCTCGGACAGGGGGCCAATGAGCAGTTCTTC. This sequence encodes CASSLGQGANEQFF.

The rearrangement joins TRBV5-1 to TRBJ2-5, with D maybe TRBD1 (6 bases). The assigned J gene may be wrong: the sequence end matches TRBJ2-7 better. This CDR3 has 16 amino acids. The V gene's germline CDR1 is SGHRS and CDR2 YFSETQ. CDR3 region: CASSLSQGPQMVEQYF. CDR3 in DNA: TGCGCCAGCAGCTTATCACAGGGCCCGCAAATGGTCGAGCAGTACTTC.

This clone was observed once. The genes are TRBV5-1 and TRBJ2-1, with a tentative D call TRBD1 (5 bases). The CDR3 is made up of 14 amino acids. Germline values: CDR1 SGHRS, CDR2 YFSETQ. Between the trimmed V and J ends, which lost 2 bases and 5 bases, there was a span of 11 bases. CDR3 region: CASSLGDSHNEQFF. The CDR3 bases are TGCGCCAGCAGCTTAGGCGACAGCCACAATGAGCAGTTCTTC.

J is TRBJ2-5 and V is TRBV4-1; unclear D gene. From germline, CDR1 is MGHRA and CDR2 YSYEKL. CDR3 length: 15 residues. Trimming stripped 0 bases from V and 2 bases from J, with 10 bases between. The CDR3 region is CASSQDWAAQETQYF. Written as DNA, the CDR3 is TGCGCCAGCAGCCAAGATTGGGCAGCACAAGAGACCCAGTACTTC.